This passage covers 3 T cell receptor beta chains from one sample sequenced in a study of cytomegalovirus exposure and HLA in healthy donors. Here immunoSEQ multiplex PCR was the method, and the copy in TCRdb shows in-frame clones only, minus some. The table records approximately 280,000 clones, approximately 90% of them present only once. Sample: PBMCs. The receptors were gathered from a woman aged 18-35 years in good health and CMV-seronegative.

The rearrangement uses TRBV5-1 and TRBJ2-1, with D tentatively TRBD2 (5 bases). The CDR3 contains 14 residues. CDR1 and CDR2 from the germline V gene are SGHRS and YFSETQ. V shed 1 base and J shed 6 bases, with 11 bases lying between them. The CDR3 nucleotides read TGCGCCAGCAGCTTGTTGGACTCCAGCAATGAGCAGTTCTTC. Protein: CASSLLDSSNEQFF.

The V and J genes are TRBV29-1 and TRBJ2-1, with 8 bases identical to TRBD1. This CDR3 region has 13 residues. V lost 4 bases, J lost 7 bases, and 6 bases stayed unmatched. Germline V lookup: CDR1 SQVTM, CDR2 ANQGSEA. This chain's CDR3 is CSVAGQDFNEQFF. The DNA for the CDR3 is TGCAGCGTTGCGGGACAGGATTTTAATGAGCAGTTCTTC.

This chain links TRBV6-1 with TRBJ2-7, with TRBD1 matching over 9 bases. V was pared by 7 bases and J by 3 bases, with 7 bases of the junction left unmatched. The CDR3 is made up of 14 amino acids. The germline gives CDR1 MNHNS, CDR2 SASEGT. In DNA, the CDR3 is TGTGCCAGCACCTTGGGACAGGGTGGCTACGAGCAGTACTTC. Encoded protein: CASTLGQGGYEQYF.